The rows below give T cell receptor beta chains drawn from one sample of a study of T cell repertoires in cytomegalovirus infection. Each CDR3 protein gets one entry after TCRdb re-called the reads with MiXCR. The sample shows about 740,000 distinct CDR3 sequences, 35% to 40% of them seen only once. Sequences were obtained from PBMCs. Receptors originate from a human donor in good health (CMV status not recorded). Some clones in this sample may be carry-over from other donors' samples. Each CDR3 is given with its conserved first and last residue. A D gene is named only where the DNA matches it firmly.

CASSEPVSNSPLHF | TRBV2 | . | TRBJ1-6
CAAIQGAGELFF | TRBV7-8 | TRBD1 | TRBJ2-2
CASSEAGNTEAFF | TRBV2 | . | TRBJ1-1
CATLTGAGAFF | TRBV19 | TRBD1 | TRBJ1-1
CASSSRDSQETQYF | TRBV28 | . | TRBJ2-5
CASSPRTDSYSPLHF | TRBV12-3/TRBV12-4 | . | TRBJ1-6
CASSAASVPTDTQYF | TRBV10-2 | . | TRBJ2-3
CASSGTGNEPFF | TRBV6-5 | TRBD1 | TRBJ2-1
CSARAGSGQPQHF | TRBV20-1 | . | TRBJ1-5
CASSLAPGEWNTEAFF | TRBV7-9 | . | TRBJ1-1
CASSRSGLIEQETQYF | TRBV7-8 | . | TRBJ2-5
CASSLIQGAFF | TRBV7-7 | . | TRBJ1-1
CASSEGGARAGELFF | TRBV2 | . | TRBJ2-2
CASSGEGGLNNEQFF | TRBV5-1 | . | TRBJ2-1
CASSFLGDQETQYF | TRBV12-3/TRBV12-4 | . | TRBJ2-5
CSYEGKGTAGYSNQPQHF | TRBV20-1 | TRBD1 | TRBJ1-5
CASSPRQDSPLHF | TRBV7-6 | . | TRBJ1-6
CASSEPGLAGPEQYF | TRBV5-4 | TRBD2 | TRBJ2-7
CASSRDNPNTGELFF | TRBV6-6 | . | TRBJ2-2
CASSLPSGPTGELFF | TRBV5-4 | TRBD2 | TRBJ2-2
CASSLARDRYTEAFF | TRBV12-3/TRBV12-4 | TRBD1 | TRBJ1-1
CASRGLAGVAGELFF | TRBV7-2 | TRBD2 | TRBJ2-2
CASSLGLVAHTDTQYF | TRBV5-6 | . | TRBJ2-3
CASSPAGHEQFF | TRBV7-6 | . | TRBJ2-1
CASSLAGGNNEQFF | TRBV28 | TRBD2 | TRBJ2-1
CASSQQDRFNEKLFF | TRBV14 | TRBD1 | TRBJ1-4
CASSLVGTGARNEQFF | TRBV7-2 | TRBD1 | TRBJ2-1
CASSVGGSGEQYF | TRBV25-1 | . | TRBJ2-7
CASSISGSAAGTQYF | TRBV7-2 | TRBD2 | TRBJ2-5
CASCFLYEQYF | TRBV28 | . | TRBJ2-7
CASSLKAGSYEQYF | TRBV7-3 | . | TRBJ2-7
CSARDGTSGNYEQYF | TRBV20-1 | TRBD2 | TRBJ2-7
CASSSDRANYNSPLHF | TRBV27 | TRBD1 | TRBJ1-6
CASIPSRAANTEAFF | TRBV7-4 | . | TRBJ1-1
CASSPGLAGTNTGELFF | TRBV5-6 | TRBD2 | TRBJ2-2
CASSIGSGGGHEQYF | TRBV19 | TRBD1 | TRBJ2-7
CASSDTASGNTIYF | TRBV19 | . | TRBJ1-3
CAISEGDSGANVLTF | TRBV10-3 | . | TRBJ2-6
CSARAGSTNEKLFF | TRBV20-1 | . | TRBJ1-4
CASSLGRLGHEQYF | TRBV7-9 | . | TRBJ2-7
CASSPPPSAYTGELFF | TRBV18 | . | TRBJ2-2
CASIVDRATEAFF | TRBV7-9 | TRBD1 | TRBJ1-1
CASRVGATHSNQPQHF | TRBV2 | . | TRBJ1-5
CASSLAVYGYTF | TRBV7-8 | . | TRBJ1-2
CASRQAGGPLEQYF | TRBV28 | TRBD2 | TRBJ2-7
CATETRNEQYF | TRBV2 | . | TRBJ2-7
CASSPRTGSNYGYTF | TRBV12-3/TRBV12-4 | TRBD1 | TRBJ1-2
CASRPGWSSEQFF | TRBV7-2 | . | TRBJ2-1
CASSQEVREVRHEQFF | TRBV4-2 | TRBD2 | TRBJ2-1
CASSLAGTGRNSPLHF | TRBV12-3/TRBV12-4 | TRBD1 | TRBJ1-6
CSARVVADQYF | TRBV20-1 | . | TRBJ2-5
CATSRDTGQTLYTGELFF | TRBV15 | TRBD1 | TRBJ2-2
CASSRQGGQWGYTF | TRBV28 | TRBD1 | TRBJ1-2
CASSLIGNTPYGYTF | TRBV7-9 | . | TRBJ1-2